These T cell receptor beta chains were read from a single sample in a study of long-term antiretroviral therapy in people with HIV. Profiling relied on immunoSEQ multiplex PCR, and the TCRdb table lists in-frame clones only, not all of them. Of under 10,000 clones listed, over 80% are singletons. This sample comprised unsorted PBMCs, obtained 0.3 years before starting antiretroviral therapy. These receptors came from a man aged 25-45 years with HIV. Each CDR3 is given with its conserved first and last residue. D genes are given only for firm matches. Size is omitted from some rows. Given values are once, few, many or a class for expanded clones.

clone size,V gene,J gene,D gene,CDR3 protein,CDR3 DNA
.,TRBV7-7,TRBJ2-1,.,CASSLGGGREQFF,TGTGCCAGCAGCTTGGGTGGGGGGCGTGAGCAGTTCTTC
.,TRBV5-4,TRBJ2-3,TRBD2,CASSWTSGDTDTQYF,TGTGCCAGCAGCTGGACTAGCGGGGATACAGATACGCAGTATTTT
.,TRBV7-2,TRBJ1-5,TRBD1,CASSYGQGGGRQPQHF,TGTGCCAGCAGCTATGGACAGGGGGGAGGGAGGCAGCCCCAGCATTTT
.,TRBV5-4,TRBJ2-1,TRBD2,CASREGLADYNEQFF,TGTGCCAGCAGGGAGGGACTAGCGGATTACAATGAGCAGTTCTTC
.,TRBV2,TRBJ2-7,.,CASRVDLVHEQYF,TGTGCCAGCAGGGTAGACCTAGTGCACGAGCAGTACTTC
.,TRBV7-9,TRBJ2-7,.,CASSSPGDSGEQYF,TGTGCCAGCAGCTCCCCCGGGGATTCAGGGGAGCAGTACTTC
.,TRBV5-8,TRBJ1-1,.,CASSLSGQTEAFF,TGTGCCAGCAGCTTGTCAGGGCAGACTGAAGCTTTCTTT
few,TRBV7-2,TRBJ1-6,.,CASSLVWINSPLHF,TGTGCCAGCAGCTTAGTATGGATTAATTCACCCCTCCACTTT
.,TRBV7-9,TRBJ1-4,TRBD1,CASSSRTGQGLRANEKLFF,TGTGCCAGCAGCTCAAGAACGGGACAGGGTCTTCGTGCTAATGAAAAACTGTTTTTT
.,TRBV5-6,TRBJ1-6,.,CASSFGNSPLHF,TGTGCCAGCAGCTTTGGTAATTCACCCCTCCACTTT
.,TRBV5-6,TRBJ1-1,.,CASSQIVNTEAFF,TGTGCCAGCAGCCAGATTGTGAACACTGAAGCTTTCTTT
.,TRBV6-1,TRBJ2-7,.,CASTRGSGIGQYF,TGTGCCAGCACTCGGGGCTCTGGAATCGGGCAGTACTTC
.,TRBV18,TRBJ1-3,.,CASSWLETGNTIYF,TGTGCCAGCTCCTGGTTGGAAACGGGAAACACCATATATTTT
.,TRBV9,TRBJ1-5,TRBD1,CASSAGQGNQPQHF,TGTGCCAGCAGCGCGGGACAGGGGAATCAGCCCCAGCATTTT
.,TRBV11-2,TRBJ2-5,.,CASSLFGVETQYF,TGTGCCAGCAGTTTATTTGGCGTAGAGACCCAGTACTTC
.,TRBV6-6,TRBJ2-4,.,CASSYTGREREF,TGTGCCAGCAGTTACACTGGACGGGAAAGGGAGTTC
once,TRBV7-6,TRBJ2-2,.,CASSLVGSGLTGELFF,TGTGCCAGCAGCTTAGTGGGGTCGGGACTCACCGGGGAGCTGTTTTTT
.,TRBV27,TRBJ2-2,.,CASSSPIGGALFF,TGTGCCAGCAGTTCCCCCATAGGAGGGGCGCTGTTTTTT
.,TRBV6-6,TRBJ1-5,.,CASTPTGGNQPQHF,TGTGCCAGCACCCCCACCGGTGGCAATCAGCCCCAGCATTTT
.,TRBV7-2,TRBJ2-7,TRBD2,CASSPGGGSSYEQYF,TGTGCCAGCAGCCCCGGGGGGGGAAGCTCCTACGAGCAGTACTTC
.,TRBV19,TRBJ2-2,TRBD1,CATRPGTGNTGELFF,TGTGCCACCCGGCCCGGGACAGGGAACACCGGGGAGCTGTTTTTT
few,TRBV19,TRBJ1-2,TRBD1,CASSPGTGGYTF,TGTGCCAGTAGTCCAGGGACAGGGGGCTACACCTTC
.,TRBV7-2,TRBJ1-1,TRBD1,CASSLTGGTEAFF,TGTGCCAGCAGCTTAACAGGGGGAACTGAAGCTTTCTTT
.,TRBV5-6,TRBJ2-2,.,CASSQGLWGFPTSMFF,TGTGCCAGCAGCCAAGGGTTATGGGGCTTCCCCACCTCGATGTTTTTT
.,TRBV14,TRBJ2-3,.,CASSQQSRSTDTQYF,TGTGCCAGCAGCCAACAAAGTCGTAGCACAGATACGCAGTATTTT
.,TRBV7-9,TRBJ1-2,TRBD1,CASSAQQGADGYTF,TGTGCCAGCAGCGCCCAACAGGGGGCTGATGGCTACACCTTC
.,TRBV10-3,TRBJ2-1,.,CAVYSSYNEQFF,TGTGCGGTTTATAGCTCCTACAATGAGCAGTTCTTC
.,TRBV28,TRBJ2-6,.,CASSLAGFAGANVLTF,TGTGCCAGCAGTTTAGCCGGGTTCGCTGGGGCCAACGTCCTGACTTTC
.,TRBV9,TRBJ2-7,.,CASSPQAADYYEQYF,TGTGCCAGCAGCCCCCAGGCAGCAGACTACTACGAGCAGTACTTC
.,TRBV27,TRBJ1-2,TRBD1,CASSPGQGGSAYGYTF,TGTGCCAGCAGTCCGGGACAGGGGGGTTCGGCCTATGGCTACACCTTC